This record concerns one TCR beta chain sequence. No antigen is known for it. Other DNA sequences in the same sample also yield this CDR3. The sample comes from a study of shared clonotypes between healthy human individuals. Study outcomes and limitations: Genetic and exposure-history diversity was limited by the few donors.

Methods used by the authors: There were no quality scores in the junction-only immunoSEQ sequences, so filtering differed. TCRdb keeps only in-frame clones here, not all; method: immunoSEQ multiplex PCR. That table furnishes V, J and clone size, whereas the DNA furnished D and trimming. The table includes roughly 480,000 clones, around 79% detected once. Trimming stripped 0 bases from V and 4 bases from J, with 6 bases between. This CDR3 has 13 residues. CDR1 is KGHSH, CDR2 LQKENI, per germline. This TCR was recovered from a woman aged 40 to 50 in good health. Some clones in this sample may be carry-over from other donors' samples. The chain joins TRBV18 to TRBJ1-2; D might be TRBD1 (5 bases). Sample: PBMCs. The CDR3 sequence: CASSPPGGYGYTF. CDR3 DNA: TGTGCCAGCTCACCACCGGGGGGCTATGGCTACACCTTC.